The rows below give T cell receptor beta chains drawn from one sample of a study of beta chain features in type 1 diabetes. Sequencing was performed with immunoSEQ multiplex PCR; in TCRdb, only in-frame clones are kept and a portion is missing. Of 330,000 or so clones listed, 10% to 15% are singletons. Sequencing used naive CD4+ T cells from blood. Source of these receptors: a woman younger than 30 with type 1 diabetes. The conserved cysteine and the conserved F or W are not part of the CDR3 here. Clone size, where shown, is once, few, many, or a class for clones that have expanded.

v_gene,abundance,j_gene,CDR3aa
TRBV15,.,TRBJ2-3,ATSRDRGLDTQY
TRBV19,few,TRBJ1-5,ASTVGGYSNQPQH
TRBV29-1,.,TRBJ1-5,SVATGGGQPQH
TRBV30,few,TRBJ2-1,AWSPGTAEF
TRBV9,.,TRBJ2-3,ASSVVQGSTDTQY
TRBV15,few,TRBJ2-7,ATSRDLAYEQY
TRBV12-5,.,TRBJ1-1,ASGQAPNTEAF
TRBV5-6,few,TRBJ1-5,ASSLQGRQPQH
TRBV2,.,TRBJ1-2,ASSESGGYT
TRBV7-9,.,TRBJ1-1,ASSPMGGGTEAF
TRBV6-1,few,TRBJ2-3,ASTWDSDTQY
TRBV29-1,.,TRBJ2-7,SAGLAYEQY
TRBV29-1,.,TRBJ2-7,SVEGGANSYEQY
TRBV2,few,TRBJ2-3,ASRRDSTDTQY
TRBV30,few,TRBJ2-1,AWIGREGGHEQF
TRBV30,.,TRBJ2-3,AWSVSARGDTQY
TRBV14,.,TRBJ2-7,ASSPGLSYEQY
TRBV4-3,.,TRBJ1-4,ASSQDPGREKLF
TRBV29-1,.,TRBJ1-2,SVEGGLDGYT
TRBV10-3,.,TRBJ2-1,AIGGVRSSYNEQF
TRBV28,few,TRBJ2-2,ASSSPGTGIVELF
TRBV14,few,TRBJ1-2,ASSQRQNYGYT
TRBV6-5,.,TRBJ1-1,ASSYPPGVDTEAF
TRBV23-1,many,TRBJ1-1,ASSQPRNTEAF
TRBV5-6,.,TRBJ1-2,ASSFSNYGYT
TRBV18,.,TRBJ2-7,ASSPGLSQTYEQY
TRBV7-9,.,TRBJ1-2,ASSQKTGHAGYT
TRBV5-1,few,TRBJ2-2,ASSLREAGELF
TRBV7-8,.,TRBJ2-1,ASSLVGVVQF
TRBV28,few,TRBJ1-4,ASSLFQGPREKLF
TRBV6-5,.,TRBJ1-6,ASSKSGTVNSPLH
TRBV23-1,few,TRBJ1-5,ASSQSGANHSNQPQH
TRBV7-3,.,TRBJ1-1,ASSSTVNTEAF
TRBV9,.,TRBJ2-7,ASSPRRAGRTEQY
TRBV4-2,.,TRBJ1-3,ASSQSLNRRETGNTIY
TRBV18,few,TRBJ2-3,ASSPATDTDTQY
TRBV4-3,once,TRBJ2-6,ASSPPGAGANVLT
TRBV13,.,TRBJ1-2,ASSFVGGPYGYT
TRBV7-2,once,TRBJ2-3,ASTKRTASDTQY
TRBV21-1,.,TRBJ2-5,ASSTQTGQETQY